This TCR beta chain was observed in a study of T cells in Graves' hyperthyroidism and ophthalmopathy. Study context: Before treatment of any kind, peripheral blood was taken at initial diagnosis.

RNA transcripts provided the source from which TCR beta CDR3 regions were amplified. The primer set for the first-round RT-PCR of the TCR CDR3 was HTBI. MiXCR, run by TCRdb on the multiplex PCR reads, gives a single entry per CDR3 protein. The data show roughly 600,000 distinct CDR3 sequences, with about 15% seen just once and around 13% held by the top ten. The CDR3 is 14 amino acids. V was trimmed by 3 bases and J by 3 bases, leaving 12 bases between them. This clonotype was seen ten or more times. J is TRBJ2-7 and V is TRBV12-3 or TRBV12-4, with TRBD1 as a possible D gene (6 bases). Specimen: blood. The source of this sequence is a woman in her forties or fifties with Graves' ophthalmopathy. The DNA for the CDR3 is TGTGCCAGCAGTTTGGGGGCTAGAGTCTACGAGCAGTACTTC. This codes for CASSLGARVYEQYF.